This T cell receptor (beta chain) derives from a study of blood T cell repertoires in COVID-19 (dated by TCRdb to about 2020). General notes on the study: The collaborator samples originated in the United States, Italy and Spain and spanned the acute and convalescent phases of COVID-19. The material from the prospective study consisted of cDNA or gDNA derived from T cells, B-cell-depleted T cells, or PBMCs. The dataset comprised deeply sampled blood TCRbeta repertoires from subjects exposed to, actively infected with, or recovered from COVID-19. The repertoires were released in a freely available public database intended as a resource for research on the immune response to SARS-CoV-2. The samples were drawn from the first 160 participants of the ongoing ImmuneRACE study and from 950 to 1,500 subjects provided by 6 global collaborators. Sample metadata almost always included a de-identified subject ID, COVID-19 status, age in years and sex. Where HLA class I and class II types were available, the types were taken from metadata supplied by the sample provider, not from assay-based typing. General study outcomes and caveats: Clinical and demographic metadata were provided uncurated, with the amount varying by source and participant.

Notes on this clone: Its recognized antigen is unknown. No base quality information exists; no much larger clone differs at one position.

V is reduced by 2 bases and J by 5 bases, leaving a spacing of 15 bases between them. The CDR3 sequence holds 15 residues, the cysteine and phenylalanine included. Left in the record is the CDR3 DNA by itself, 45 bases read in frame from the first base. CDR1 and CDR2 are drawn from the germline V gene: MDHEN, SYDVKM. Enrolling through a virtual design, the prospective study's participants ranged in age from about 18 to 89 years and lived across roughly 23 United States geographic areas. In the prospective study, participants were assigned to cohorts based on the clinical history participants reported in a screening survey and a study questionnaire. For ImmuneRACE Cohort 3, a participant was defined as recovered based on two consecutive negative NP/OP PCR tests, clearance by a healthcare professional, or resolution of symptoms. Each participant in the prospective study had whole blood, serum and a nasopharyngeal or oropharyngeal swab collected by mobile phlebotomists. Prospective study participants could optionally give additional blood draws and questionnaires over an approximately 2-month period. Before DNA extraction, prospective study blood samples were shipped either frozen or at room temperature.

TCRbeta CDR3 regions were amplified from genomic DNA using the immunoSEQ Assay, a bias-controlled multiplex PCR. The original methods were these. Nucleated cell counts per sample were estimated from amplification of reference gene primers within the assay. To quantify the absolute abundance of each unique TCRbeta CDR3 rearrangement, sequence reads were collapsed and filtered. For each sample, productive Simpson clonality was calculated as the square root of Simpson's diversity index across productive rearrangements. The table was pulled from immuneACCESS by TCRdb, which kept in-frame rearrangements only. Such tables lose some clones; where checked, under half of the loss comes from unresolved V genes, and the rest has no known cause. The DNA gave D and trimming, while V, J and clone size come from that table. The sample table records a few hundred thousand clones; around nine tenths of these occur just once. Of the sample, roughly a tenth falls within the top ten clones.

The chain is assembled from TRBV28 and TRBJ1-2; TRBD1 could be the D gene, as 5 bases match. The specimen sequenced was PBMCs or T cells enriched from blood (not recorded which). The sequence was collected from a woman aged 25 to 39 who had recovered from COVID-19. The CDR3 amino acid sequence is: CASSLLGQGNYGYTF. The DNA is TGTGCCAGCAGTTTACTTGGGCAGGGCAATTATGGCTACACCTTC.